This T cell receptor (beta chain) was retrieved from a study of cytomegalovirus exposure and HLA in healthy donors. With 0 bases clipped from V and 4 bases from J, the junction kept 2 bases outside the gene matches. This CDR3 is 16 amino acids long. Germline lookup yields CDR1 MNHEY and CDR2 SVGAGI. Only one count was recorded for this clone. Its antigen is unknown. The same CDR3 also results from other DNA sequences found in this sample. PCR used 60 Vbeta primers and 13 Jbeta primers. Here immunoSEQ multiplex PCR was the method, and the copy in TCRdb shows in-frame clones only, minus some. This table has some 180,000 clones, 85% appearing once. Overall study results and limits: Among TCR beta chains, those listed as cytomegalovirus-associated numbered some 160. Researchers reported in a later analysis that a missense DCLRE1C variant was tied to TCR beta V- and J-gene trimming.

The specimen sequenced was PBMCs. The clonotype originates from a man aged 25 to 45 in good health and CMV-seropositive. This chain links TRBV6-5 with TRBJ2-1; 11 positions match TRBD1. The CDR3 sequence is CASSYSGQGAYNEQFF. For the CDR3, the DNA is TGTGCCAGCAGTTACTCTGGACAGGGGGCGTACAATGAGCAGTTCTTC.